These T cell receptor beta chains were read from a single sample in a study of blood T cell repertoires in COVID-19. Generated by immunoSEQ multiplex PCR, the TCRdb table keeps only in-frame clones and is missing some. The data contain roughly 150,000 clones, approximately 86% of them singletons. The sample was peripheral blood. These receptors were taken from a woman of 80 years or more with COVID-19, enrolled during active disease. Each CDR3 is given with its conserved first and last residue. Fields, in order: J gene, V gene, CDR3 protein.

j_gene: TRBJ1-1
v_gene: TRBV2
CDR3aa: CASSEGTGSSEAFF

j_gene: TRBJ1-2
v_gene: TRBV28
CDR3aa: CASSSGQGSDGYTF

j_gene: TRBJ2-6
v_gene: TRBV5-8
CDR3aa: CASSFPAGGSGANVLTF

j_gene: TRBJ2-6
v_gene: TRBV27
CDR3aa: CASRTGSSGANVLTF

j_gene: TRBJ1-2
v_gene: TRBV4-1
CDR3aa: CASSRQGGSGGYTF

j_gene: TRBJ2-1
v_gene: TRBV19
CDR3aa: CASTPRGIDEQFF

j_gene: TRBJ1-1
v_gene: TRBV6-5
CDR3aa: CASGGQSTTEAFF

j_gene: TRBJ1-2
v_gene: TRBV19
CDR3aa: CASSLQELYGYTF

j_gene: TRBJ1-1
v_gene: TRBV3-1/TRBV3-2
CDR3aa: CASTPGGERHTEAFF

j_gene: TRBJ1-5
v_gene: TRBV19
CDR3aa: CATGGNSNQPQHF

j_gene: TRBJ2-2
v_gene: TRBV5-1
CDR3aa: CASSLAQGANTGELFF

j_gene: TRBJ2-1
v_gene: TRBV10-3
CDR3aa: CAISERGDEQFF

j_gene: TRBJ2-4
v_gene: TRBV3-1/TRBV3-2
CDR3aa: CASSPGTVLYF

j_gene: TRBJ1-3
v_gene: TRBV3-1/TRBV3-2
CDR3aa: CASSRTPGQGAGNTIYF

j_gene: TRBJ1-1
v_gene: TRBV6-5
CDR3aa: CASSYSIRDTEAFF

j_gene: TRBJ2-3
v_gene: TRBV6-5
CDR3aa: CATRGGTPSTDTQYF

j_gene: TRBJ2-1
v_gene: TRBV11-3
CDR3aa: CASSPDFNNEQFF

j_gene: TRBJ2-7
v_gene: TRBV28
CDR3aa: CASRGTYEQYF

j_gene: TRBJ2-1
v_gene: TRBV5-1
CDR3aa: CASSFTRGTYNEQFF

j_gene: TRBJ2-7
v_gene: TRBV19
CDR3aa: CASSPAPSAPRRNEQYF

j_gene: TRBJ2-5
v_gene: TRBV15
CDR3aa: CATSRGGQGARETQYF

j_gene: TRBJ2-2
v_gene: TRBV18
CDR3aa: CASSERASATGELFF

j_gene: TRBJ1-3
v_gene: TRBV6-5
CDR3aa: CASMSVSSGNTIYF

j_gene: TRBJ2-7
v_gene: TRBV25-1
CDR3aa: CASSRPGGYEQYF

j_gene: TRBJ2-5
v_gene: TRBV7-2
CDR3aa: CASSLAASGPQYF

j_gene: TRBJ1-4
v_gene: TRBV6-4
CDR3aa: CASSDPPLEGPNEKLFF

j_gene: TRBJ1-6
v_gene: TRBV11-2
CDR3aa: CASSLSSGTGHSPLHF

j_gene: TRBJ1-1
v_gene: TRBV7-6
CDR3aa: CASSLGTENTEAFF

j_gene: TRBJ2-1
v_gene: TRBV5-4
CDR3aa: CASRQGAAGNEQFF

j_gene: TRBJ1-3
v_gene: TRBV7-3
CDR3aa: CASGGRVPDTIYF

j_gene: TRBJ1-2
v_gene: TRBV5-1
CDR3aa: CASTLTGSDGYTF

j_gene: TRBJ2-7
v_gene: TRBV28
CDR3aa: CASTRTGSGSLYEQYF

j_gene: TRBJ1-3
v_gene: TRBV5-7
CDR3aa: CASSLRQGLGGNTIYF